This TCR beta chain comes out of a study of post-analysis software for immune sequencing data. In the study overall: Clinical courses comprised relapsing-remitting, secondary progressive and progressive-relapsing multiple sclerosis.

Study findings and constraints: Co-batched samples clustered tightly together by F measure. Among four to six TRBV segments more frequent in patients than controls were TRBV5-6, TRBV5-1 and TRBV20-1.

TCR beta cDNA libraries included unique molecular identifiers. Out of roughly 0.85 to 11 million T cells, a few hundred thousand cDNA molecules were generated. TCRdb re-derived calls from the PCR reads in MiXCR, one entry per CDR3 protein. The table has about 210,000 distinct CDR3 sequences, roughly 28% seen once. This CDR3 has 14 amino acids. Trimming left V 4 bases short and J 0 bases short, with 12 bases between. CDR1 DFQATT and CDR2 SNEGSKA come from the germline V gene (reference sequence). Concerning this clonotype itself: Its antigen is unknown.

This TCR derives from a girl aged 2 to 17 with multiple sclerosis. V is TRBV20-1 and J is TRBJ1-1; D unresolved. The sample taken for sequencing was blood. The CDR3 DNA reads as TGCAGTGCTAAGGCGAGGGCCATGAACACTGAAGCTTTCTTT. This codes for CSAKARAMNTEAFF.